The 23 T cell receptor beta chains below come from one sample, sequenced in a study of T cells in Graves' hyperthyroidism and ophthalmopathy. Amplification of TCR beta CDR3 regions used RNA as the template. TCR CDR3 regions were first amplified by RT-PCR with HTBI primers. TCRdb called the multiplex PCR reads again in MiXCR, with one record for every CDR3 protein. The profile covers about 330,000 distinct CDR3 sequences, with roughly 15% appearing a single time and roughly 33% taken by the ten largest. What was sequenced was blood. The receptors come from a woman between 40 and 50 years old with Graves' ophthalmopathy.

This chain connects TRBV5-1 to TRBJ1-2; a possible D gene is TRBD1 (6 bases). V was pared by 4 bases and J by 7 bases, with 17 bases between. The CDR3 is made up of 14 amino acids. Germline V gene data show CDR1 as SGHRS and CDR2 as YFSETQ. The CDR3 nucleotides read TGCGCCAGCAGCCCCAAACAGGGAATCGGTGGCTACACCTTC. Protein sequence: CASSPKQGIGGYTF.

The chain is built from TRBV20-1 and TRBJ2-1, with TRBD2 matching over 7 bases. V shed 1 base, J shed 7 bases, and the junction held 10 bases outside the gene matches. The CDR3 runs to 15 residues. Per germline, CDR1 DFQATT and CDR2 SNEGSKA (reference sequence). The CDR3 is CSARVHAGVSNEQFF. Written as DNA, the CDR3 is TGCAGTGCTAGAGTTCATGCGGGAGTGTCTAATGAGCAGTTCTTC.

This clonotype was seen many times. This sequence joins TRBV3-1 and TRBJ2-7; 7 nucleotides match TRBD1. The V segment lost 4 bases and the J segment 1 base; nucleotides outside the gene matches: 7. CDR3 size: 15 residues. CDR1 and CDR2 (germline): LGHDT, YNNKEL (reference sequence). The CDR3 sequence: CASSRRTGGSYEQYF. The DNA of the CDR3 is TGTGCCAGCAGCCGCAGGACAGGTGGATCCTACGAGCAGTACTTC.

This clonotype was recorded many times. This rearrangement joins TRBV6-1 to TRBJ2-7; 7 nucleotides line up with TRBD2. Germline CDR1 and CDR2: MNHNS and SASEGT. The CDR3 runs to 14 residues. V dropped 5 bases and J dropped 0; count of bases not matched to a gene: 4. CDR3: CASSPREFSYEQYF. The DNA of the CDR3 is TGTGCCAGCAGTCCGCGGGAGTTCTCCTACGAGCAGTACTTC.

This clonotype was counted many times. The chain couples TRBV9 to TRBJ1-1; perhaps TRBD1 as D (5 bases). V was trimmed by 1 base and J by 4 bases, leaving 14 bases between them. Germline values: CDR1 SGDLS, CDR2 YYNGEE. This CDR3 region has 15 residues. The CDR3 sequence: CASSVTGAGGTEAFF. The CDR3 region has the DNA TGTGCCAGCAGCGTAACCGGGGCCGGCGGCACTGAAGCTTTCTTT. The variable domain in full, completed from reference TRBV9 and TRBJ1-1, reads DSGVTQTPKHLITATGQRVTLRCSPRSGDLSVYWYQQSLDQGLQFLIQYYNGEERAKGNILERFSAQQFPDLHSELNLSSLELGDSALYFCASSVTGAGGTEAFFGQGTRLTVV.

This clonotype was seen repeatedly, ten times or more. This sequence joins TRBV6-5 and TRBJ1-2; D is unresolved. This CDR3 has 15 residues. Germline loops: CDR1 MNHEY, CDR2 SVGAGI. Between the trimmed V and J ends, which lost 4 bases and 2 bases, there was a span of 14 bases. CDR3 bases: TGTGCCAGCAGTTCGCCCAACACTGAGAACTATGGCTACACCTTC. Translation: CASSSPNTENYGYTF.

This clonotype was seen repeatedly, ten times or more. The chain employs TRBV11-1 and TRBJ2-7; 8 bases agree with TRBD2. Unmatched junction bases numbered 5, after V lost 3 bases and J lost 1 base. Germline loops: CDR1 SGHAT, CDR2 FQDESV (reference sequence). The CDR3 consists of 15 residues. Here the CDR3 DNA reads TGTGCCAGCAGCTTGGACCGGGGGGGTTCCTACGAGCAGTACTTC. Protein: CASSLDRGGSYEQYF.

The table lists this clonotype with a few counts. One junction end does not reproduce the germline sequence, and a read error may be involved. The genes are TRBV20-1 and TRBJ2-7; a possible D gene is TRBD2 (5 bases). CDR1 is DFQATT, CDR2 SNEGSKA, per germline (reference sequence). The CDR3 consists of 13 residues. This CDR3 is CSAATGSYYGQYF. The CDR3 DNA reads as TGCAGTGCCGCCACGGGGAGCTACTACGGGCAGTACTTC.

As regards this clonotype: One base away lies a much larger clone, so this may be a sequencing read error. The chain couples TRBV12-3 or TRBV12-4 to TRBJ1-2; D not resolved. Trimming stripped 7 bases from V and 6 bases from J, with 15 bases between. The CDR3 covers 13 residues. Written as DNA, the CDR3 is TGTGCCAGCACTCCGAATGGTGGTGATGGCTACACCTTC. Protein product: CASTPNGGDGYTF.

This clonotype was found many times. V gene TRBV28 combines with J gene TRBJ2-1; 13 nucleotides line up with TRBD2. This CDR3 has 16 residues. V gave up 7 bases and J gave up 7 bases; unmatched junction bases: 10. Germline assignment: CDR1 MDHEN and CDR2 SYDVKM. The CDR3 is CASIELAGGPGNEQFF. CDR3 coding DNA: TGTGCCAGCATAGAACTAGCGGGAGGGCCGGGTAATGAGCAGTTCTTC. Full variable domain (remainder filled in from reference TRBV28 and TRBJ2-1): DVKVTQSSRYLVKRTGEKVFLECVQDMDHENMFWYRQDPGLGLRLIYFSYDVKMKEKGDIPEGYSVSREKKERFSLILESASTNQTSMYLCASIELAGGPGNEQFFGPGTRLTVL.

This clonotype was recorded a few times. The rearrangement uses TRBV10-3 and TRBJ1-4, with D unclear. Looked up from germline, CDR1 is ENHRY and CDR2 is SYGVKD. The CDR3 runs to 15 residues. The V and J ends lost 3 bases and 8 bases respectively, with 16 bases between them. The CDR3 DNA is TGTGCCATCAGTGATTTCAGTGGGGATCGCGAAAAACTGTTTTTT. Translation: CAISDFSGDREKLFF.

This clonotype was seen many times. For the CDR3, the DNA is TGTGCCAGCAGTCCCGTGGGGCCGACAGATACGCAGTATTTT. This codes for CASSPVGPTDTQYF. The chain couples TRBV28 to TRBJ2-3; D might be TRBD1 (5 bases). The CDR3 length is 14 residues. V dropped 5 bases and J dropped 3 bases, with 12 bases sitting between them. Germline loops: CDR1 MDHEN, CDR2 SYDVKM.

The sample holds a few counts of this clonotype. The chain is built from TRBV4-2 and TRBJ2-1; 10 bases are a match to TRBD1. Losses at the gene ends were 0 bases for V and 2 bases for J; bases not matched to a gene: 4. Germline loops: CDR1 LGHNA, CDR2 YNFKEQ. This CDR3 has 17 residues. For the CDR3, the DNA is TGTGCCAGCAGCCAAGAGGAGACAGGGGGCGCCTACAATGAGCAGTTCTTC. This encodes CASSQEETGGAYNEQFF.

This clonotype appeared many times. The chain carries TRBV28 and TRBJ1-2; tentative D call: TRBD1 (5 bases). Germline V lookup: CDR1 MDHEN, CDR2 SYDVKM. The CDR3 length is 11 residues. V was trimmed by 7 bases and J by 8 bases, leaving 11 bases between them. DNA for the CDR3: TGTGCCAGCAATTCGGGGGACGGCTACACCTTC. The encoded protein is CASNSGDGYTF.

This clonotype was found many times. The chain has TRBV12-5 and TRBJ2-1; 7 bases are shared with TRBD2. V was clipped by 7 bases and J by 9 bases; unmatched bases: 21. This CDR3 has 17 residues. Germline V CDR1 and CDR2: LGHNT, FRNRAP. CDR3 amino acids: CASADWGTGGPLVEQFF. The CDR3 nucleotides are TGTGCTAGTGCCGATTGGGGAACGGGGGGTCCTTTGGTTGAGCAGTTCTTC.

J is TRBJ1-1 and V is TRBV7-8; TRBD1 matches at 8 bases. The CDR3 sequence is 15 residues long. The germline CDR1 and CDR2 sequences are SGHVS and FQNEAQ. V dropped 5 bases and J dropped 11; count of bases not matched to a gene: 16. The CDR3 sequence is CASSARQGRTVAAFF. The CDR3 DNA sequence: TGTGCCAGCAGCGCCCGACAGGGGAGAACCGTTGCGGCTTTCTTT.

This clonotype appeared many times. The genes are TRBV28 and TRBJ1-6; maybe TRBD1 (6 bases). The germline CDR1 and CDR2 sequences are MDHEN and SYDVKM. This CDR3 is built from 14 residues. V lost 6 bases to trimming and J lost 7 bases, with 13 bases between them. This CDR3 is CASREGVRNSPLHF. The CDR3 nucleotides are TGTGCCAGCAGGGAGGGGGTACGGAATTCACCCCTCCACTTT.

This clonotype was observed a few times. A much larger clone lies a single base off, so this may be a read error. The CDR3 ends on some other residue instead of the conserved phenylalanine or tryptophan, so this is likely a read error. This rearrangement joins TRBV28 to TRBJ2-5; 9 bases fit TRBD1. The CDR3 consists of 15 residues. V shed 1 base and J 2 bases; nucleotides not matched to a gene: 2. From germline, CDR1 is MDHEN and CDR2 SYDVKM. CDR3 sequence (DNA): TGTGCCAGCAGTTTATATGGGACAGGGCAAGAGACCCAGTACCTC. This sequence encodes CASSLYGTGQETQYL.

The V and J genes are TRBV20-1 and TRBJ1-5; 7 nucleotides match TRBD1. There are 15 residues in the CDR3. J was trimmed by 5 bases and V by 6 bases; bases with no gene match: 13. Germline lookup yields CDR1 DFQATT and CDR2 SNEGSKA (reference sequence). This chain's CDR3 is CSAREGAQGYQPQHF. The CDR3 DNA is TGCAGTGCCCGGGAGGGGGCACAGGGATATCAGCCCCAGCATTTT.

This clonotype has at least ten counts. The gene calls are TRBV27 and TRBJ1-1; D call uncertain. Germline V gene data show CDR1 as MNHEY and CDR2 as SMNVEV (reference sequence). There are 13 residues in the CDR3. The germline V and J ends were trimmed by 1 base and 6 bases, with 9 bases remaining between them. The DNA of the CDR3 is TGTGCCAGCAGTTTATATAAGGGCCCTGAAGCTTTCTTT. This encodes CASSLYKGPEAFF.

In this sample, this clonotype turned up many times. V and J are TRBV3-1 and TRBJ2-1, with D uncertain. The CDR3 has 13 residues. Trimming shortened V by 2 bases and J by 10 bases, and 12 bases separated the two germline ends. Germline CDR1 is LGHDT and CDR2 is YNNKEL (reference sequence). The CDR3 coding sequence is TGTGCCAGCAGCCAATTTCTAGACGGGGAGCAGTTCTTC. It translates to CASSQFLDGEQFF.

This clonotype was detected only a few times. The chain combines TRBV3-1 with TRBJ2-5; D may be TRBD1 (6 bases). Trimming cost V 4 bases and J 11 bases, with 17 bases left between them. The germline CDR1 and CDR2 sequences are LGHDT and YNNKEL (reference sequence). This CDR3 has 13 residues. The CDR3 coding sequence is TGTGCCAGCAGCCTACCAGATGGACAGCAACAGTACTTC. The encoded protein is CASSLPDGQQQYF.

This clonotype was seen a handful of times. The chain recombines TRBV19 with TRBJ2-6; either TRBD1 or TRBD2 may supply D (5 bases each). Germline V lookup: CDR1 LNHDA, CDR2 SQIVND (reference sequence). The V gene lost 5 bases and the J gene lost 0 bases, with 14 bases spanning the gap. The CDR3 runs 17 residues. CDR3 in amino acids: CASSPGRIFSGANVLTF. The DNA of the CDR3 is TGTGCCAGTAGTCCGGGACGGATTTTCTCTGGGGCCAACGTCCTGACTTTC.